This TCR beta chain was sequenced during a study of CD8 T cells in ankylosing spondylitis. This clonotype showed up just a few times. A single record per CDR3 protein comes from TCRdb applying MiXCR to the 5' RACE reads. The table lists some 240,000 distinct CDR3 sequences, more than 20% of them singletons. Trimming left V 8 bases short and J 3 bases short, with 16 bases between. Germline-derived CDR1 and CDR2 are MNHNS and SASEGT. This CDR3 has 14 residues. The rearrangement joins TRBV6-1 to TRBJ2-5, with D maybe TRBD2 (5 bases). The sequence came from a male donor with ankylosing spondylitis or in good health (not recorded which). The sequenced sample was blood, either unsorted or a sorted T cell fraction (not recorded which). DNA for the CDR3: TGTGCCAGCGGGGAGAGGGCGGGCGAAGAGACCCAGTACTTC. Translating it yields CASGERAGEETQYF.